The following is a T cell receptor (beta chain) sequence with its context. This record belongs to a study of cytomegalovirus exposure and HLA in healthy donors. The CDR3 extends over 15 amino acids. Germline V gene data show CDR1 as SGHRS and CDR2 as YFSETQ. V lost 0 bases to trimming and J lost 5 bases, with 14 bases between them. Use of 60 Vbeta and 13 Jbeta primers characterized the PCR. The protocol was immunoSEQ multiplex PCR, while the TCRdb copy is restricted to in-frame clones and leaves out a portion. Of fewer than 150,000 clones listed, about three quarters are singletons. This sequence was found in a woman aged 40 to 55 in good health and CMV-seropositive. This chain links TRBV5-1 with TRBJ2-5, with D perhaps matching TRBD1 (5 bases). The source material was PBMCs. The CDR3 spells CASSLGAAGAETQYF. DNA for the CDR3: TGCGCCAGCAGCTTGGGGGCGGCTGGGGCGGAGACCCAGTACTTC. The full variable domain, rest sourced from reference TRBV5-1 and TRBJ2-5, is KAGVTQTPRYLIKTRGQQVTLSCSPISGHRSVSWYQQTPGQGLQFLFEYFSETQRNKGNFPGRFSGRQFSNSRSEMNVSTLELGDSALYLCASSLGAAGAETQYFGPGTRLLVL.